These 5 T cell receptor beta chains were sequenced from one sample in a study of shared clonotypes between healthy human individuals. Only in-frame clones appear in the TCRdb table, and some are missing; sequencing was by immunoSEQ multiplex PCR. The sample shows around 990,000 clones, approximately 77% of them seen only once. Sequences were obtained from memory CD4+ T cells from PBMCs. Subset specified: CD45RA-negative fraction. These receptors were taken from a man between 18 and 29 years old in good health. Some clones in this sample may be carry-over from other donors' samples.

The sample holds one count of this clone. The chain joins TRBV4-1 to TRBJ2-7; 9 bases are shared with TRBD2. The trim removed 0 bases at V and 2 bases at J, leaving 5 bases unmatched. The CDR3 is made up of 16 amino acids. Germline V gene data show CDR1 as MGHRA and CDR2 as YSYEKL. CDR3 protein: CASSQDSAGGPYEQYF. The CDR3 region has the DNA TGCGCCAGCAGCCAAGATTCAGCGGGAGGCCCCTACGAGCAGTACTTC.

The genes are TRBV28 and TRBJ1-1; D call uncertain. Trimming shortened V by 6 bases and J by 3 bases, and 14 bases separated the two germline ends. In germline, CDR1 is MDHEN, CDR2 SYDVKM. The CDR3 totals 14 residues. CDR3 DNA sequence: TGTGCCAGCAGGCAAGGACCAGGAGACACTGAAGCTTTCTTT. This codes for CASRQGPGDTEAFF.

The chain employs TRBV29-1 and TRBJ1-6, with D possibly being TRBD1 (5 bases). The CDR3 consists of 13 residues. V was cut by 5 bases and J by 6 bases, with 11 bases left in between. Germline values: CDR1 SQVTM, CDR2 ANQGSEA. This CDR3 reads CSVTDSFNSPLHF. The CDR3 DNA is TGCAGCGTTACCGACAGTTTTAATTCACCCCTCCACTTT.

This chain connects TRBV28 to TRBJ2-1, with a tentative D call TRBD1 (5 bases). V was clipped by 10 bases and J by 4 bases, with 8 bases between them. Germline V lookup: CDR1 MDHEN, CDR2 SYDVKM. The CDR3 has 11 amino acids. CDR3 sequence (DNA): TGTGCCACCTACAGGTACAATGAGCAGTTCTTC. Translated, it gives CATYRYNEQFF.

This clone was detected a few times. The conserved phenylalanine or tryptophan normally closing the CDR3 is absent here, so this likely arose from a read error. It is unclear where the CDR3 begins or ends on the DNA, so no DNA is shown, and the CDR3 is as TCRdb lists it. The V gene is TRBV21-1, the J gene TRBJ1-2. TRBV21-1 corresponds to a pseudogene. The CDR3 comprises 11 residues, both ends counted. CDR3 loop: CASSKKDDLRI.